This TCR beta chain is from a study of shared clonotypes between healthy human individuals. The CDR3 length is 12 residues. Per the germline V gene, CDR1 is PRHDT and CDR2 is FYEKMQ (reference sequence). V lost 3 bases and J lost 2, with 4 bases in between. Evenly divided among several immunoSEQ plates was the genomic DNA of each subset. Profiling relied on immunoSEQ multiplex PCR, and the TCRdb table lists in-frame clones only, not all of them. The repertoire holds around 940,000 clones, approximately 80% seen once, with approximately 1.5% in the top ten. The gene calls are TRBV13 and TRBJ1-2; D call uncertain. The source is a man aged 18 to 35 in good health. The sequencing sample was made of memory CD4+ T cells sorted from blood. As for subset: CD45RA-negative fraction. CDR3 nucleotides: TGTGCCAGCAGCTTGGACAACTATGGCTACACCTTC. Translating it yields CASSLDNYGYTF.